A selection of T cell receptor beta chains follows, all from one sample in a study of cytotoxic CD8 clonotypes in ibrutinib-treated CLL. The assay was immunoSEQ multiplex PCR, and TCRdb's table has in-frame clones only and misses some. The sample has just over 200,000 clones, 65% to 80% seen once; the top ten hold approximately 6.3%. The material was PBMCs, obtained after 12 months of ibrutinib treatment. These receptors all come from a human donor with chronic lymphocytic leukemia. The CDR3 runs from the conserved cysteine through the conserved F or W. D genes are given only for firm matches. Only part of the rows carry a size: once, few, many, or a class if the clone is expanded.

abundance: -
j_gene: TRBJ2-7
v_gene: TRBV2
d_gene: TRBD2
CDR3nt: TGTGCCAGCAGTGTACTTAGCGGGGGGCTTACCTACGAGCAGTACTTC
CDR3aa: CASSVLSGGLTYEQYF

abundance: few
j_gene: TRBJ1-2
v_gene: TRBV27
d_gene: TRBD1
CDR3nt: TGTGCCAGCAGGCGGACAGGGCCTAACTATGGCTACACCTTC
CDR3aa: CASRRTGPNYGYTF

abundance: -
j_gene: TRBJ2-3
v_gene: TRBV7-9
d_gene: TRBD2
CDR3nt: TGTGCCAGCAGCCCTAGACTAGCGGGGTCGACTAGCACAGATACGCAGTATTTT
CDR3aa: CASSPRLAGSTSTDTQYF

abundance: once
j_gene: TRBJ2-5
v_gene: TRBV25-1
d_gene: TRBD2
CDR3nt: TGTGCCAGCAGTGGCGTGGGTCCTACCGGGACTAGCTGGGAGACCCAGTACTTC
CDR3aa: CASSGVGPTGTSWETQYF

abundance: -
j_gene: TRBJ2-1
v_gene: TRBV11-2
d_gene: -
CDR3nt: TGTGCCAGCAGCGCCGACAATGAGCAGTTCTTC
CDR3aa: CASSADNEQFF

abundance: -
j_gene: TRBJ2-7
v_gene: TRBV28
d_gene: TRBD2
CDR3nt: TGTGCCAGCAGTTCGACTAGCGGAGCCAAAACCTACGAGCAGTACTTC
CDR3aa: CASSSTSGAKTYEQYF

abundance: -
j_gene: TRBJ1-4
v_gene: TRBV6-5
d_gene: -
CDR3nt: TGTGCCAGCAGTTACTCGATGTCGGCAGTTAATGAAAAACTGTTTTTT
CDR3aa: CASSYSMSAVNEKLFF

abundance: few
j_gene: TRBJ1-5
v_gene: TRBV9
d_gene: -
CDR3nt: TGTGCCAGCAGCCTCACGGAGACAGTCAATCAGCCCCAGCATTTT
CDR3aa: CASSLTETVNQPQHF

abundance: -
j_gene: TRBJ2-7
v_gene: TRBV9
d_gene: TRBD2
CDR3nt: TGTGCCAGCAGCGTAGCTACTAGCGGGAGGGCCTACGAGCAGTACTTC
CDR3aa: CASSVATSGRAYEQYF

abundance: -
j_gene: TRBJ2-2
v_gene: TRBV20-1
d_gene: -
CDR3nt: TGCAGTGGGCAGCCGGGCGGGGAGCTGTTTTTT
CDR3aa: CSGQPGGELFF

abundance: -
j_gene: TRBJ1-2
v_gene: TRBV30
d_gene: -
CDR3nt: TGTGCCTGGAGCCCCGGGGTCGGCCGCTATGGCTACACCTTC
CDR3aa: CAWSPGVGRYGYTF

abundance: few
j_gene: TRBJ1-1
v_gene: TRBV4-3
d_gene: -
CDR3nt: TGCGCCAGCAGCCAAACACAGGGCCCTTACACTGAAGCTTTCTTT
CDR3aa: CASSQTQGPYTEAFF

abundance: -
j_gene: TRBJ1-6
v_gene: TRBV15
d_gene: TRBD1
CDR3nt: TGTGCCACCAGCACGACCGGGACAGGCGCTTTGAGCTCCTATAATTCACCCCTCCACTTT
CDR3aa: CATSTTGTGALSSYNSPLHF

abundance: -
j_gene: TRBJ2-7
v_gene: TRBV6-6
d_gene: TRBD2
CDR3nt: TGTGCCAGCAGTTCCCTACTAGCGGGGGATCGGTACTTC
CDR3aa: CASSSLLAGDRYF

abundance: -
j_gene: TRBJ2-7
v_gene: TRBV7-2
d_gene: TRBD2
CDR3nt: TGTGCCAGCAGCTTAAGGCTAGCGGGAGTCTACGAGCAGTACTTC
CDR3aa: CASSLRLAGVYEQYF

abundance: -
j_gene: TRBJ2-7
v_gene: TRBV5-4
d_gene: -
CDR3nt: TGTGCCAGCAGCCGTCAGGGGAAGGGGATTTACGAGCAGTACTTC
CDR3aa: CASSRQGKGIYEQYF

abundance: -
j_gene: TRBJ1-2
v_gene: TRBV5-1
d_gene: -
CDR3nt: TGCGCCAGCAGCTCATTGCGCAGCTTGGATGGCTACACCTTC
CDR3aa: CASSSLRSLDGYTF

abundance: once
j_gene: TRBJ2-7
v_gene: TRBV4-2
d_gene: TRBD1
CDR3nt: TGTGCCAGCAGCCAGAAGACCAGCGGGCAGGGGGCGTACGAGCAGTACTTC
CDR3aa: CASSQKTSGQGAYEQYF

abundance: few
j_gene: TRBJ1-1
v_gene: TRBV6-5
d_gene: -
CDR3nt: TGTGCCAGCTCCTCAGGGAGGAACACTGAAGCTTTCTTT
CDR3aa: CASSSGRNTEAFF

abundance: -
j_gene: TRBJ2-7
v_gene: TRBV5-4
d_gene: -
CDR3nt: TGTGCCAGCAGCTTGAGTAAAGGGTCAAGCTACGAGCAGTACTTC
CDR3aa: CASSLSKGSSYEQYF

abundance: -
j_gene: TRBJ2-5
v_gene: TRBV6-1
d_gene: -
CDR3nt: TGTGCCAGCAGTGCTGGGGAGACCCAGTACTTC
CDR3aa: CASSAGETQYF

abundance: once
j_gene: TRBJ1-1
v_gene: TRBV9
d_gene: -
CDR3nt: TGTGCCAGCAGCCCAGGGGATTATGGCACTGAAGCTTTCTTT
CDR3aa: CASSPGDYGTEAFF

abundance: -
j_gene: TRBJ2-7
v_gene: TRBV18
d_gene: -
CDR3nt: TGTGCCAGCTCACCACAGGGGCAAAATGGCTACGAGCAGTACTTC
CDR3aa: CASSPQGQNGYEQYF

abundance: -
j_gene: TRBJ1-5
v_gene: TRBV5-1
d_gene: -
CDR3nt: TGCGCCAGCAGCTTGGTCGGGGAAGCTGGGCAGCCCCAGCATTTT
CDR3aa: CASSLVGEAGQPQHF

abundance: -
j_gene: TRBJ2-7
v_gene: TRBV27
d_gene: -
CDR3nt: TGTGCCAGCAGCGTTGGGCGAGCCACCTACGAGCAGTACTTC
CDR3aa: CASSVGRATYEQYF

abundance: -
j_gene: TRBJ2-3
v_gene: TRBV9
d_gene: TRBD1
CDR3nt: TGTGCCAGCAGCCCCTTGGTGGGGACAGGGGACACTAGCACAGATACGCAGTATTTT
CDR3aa: CASSPLVGTGDTSTDTQYF

abundance: -
j_gene: TRBJ1-2
v_gene: TRBV5-4
d_gene: -
CDR3nt: TGTGCCAGCAGCTTGGGCGTTGTTGGCTACACCTTC
CDR3aa: CASSLGVVGYTF

abundance: -
j_gene: TRBJ1-2
v_gene: TRBV7-9
d_gene: -
CDR3nt: TGTGCCAGCGGAGACTCCATCTATGGCTACACCTTC
CDR3aa: CASGDSIYGYTF

abundance: -
j_gene: TRBJ2-1
v_gene: TRBV15
d_gene: -
CDR3nt: TGTGCCACCAGCACAACTCCCGGACTGGTTTACGGCGAGCAGTTCTTC
CDR3aa: CATSTTPGLVYGEQFF

abundance: -
j_gene: TRBJ1-3
v_gene: TRBV30
d_gene: -
CDR3nt: TGTGCCTGGAGTGCTTGGACAGCCTCTGGAAACACCATATATTTT
CDR3aa: CAWSAWTASGNTIYF

abundance: once
j_gene: TRBJ1-6
v_gene: TRBV7-6
d_gene: -
CDR3nt: TGTGCCAGCAGCTTAATGCCCCAGGAAAGCTCCTATAATTCACCCCTCCACTTT
CDR3aa: CASSLMPQESSYNSPLHF

abundance: -
j_gene: TRBJ2-7
v_gene: TRBV18
d_gene: -
CDR3nt: TGTGCCAGCTCAGCCACTAAGGTGACCCACCACGAGCAGTACTTC
CDR3aa: CASSATKVTHHEQYF

abundance: -
j_gene: TRBJ1-5
v_gene: TRBV4-2
d_gene: -
CDR3nt: TGTGCCAGCAGCCAAGACAGGGGCGGGCAGCCCCAGCATTTT
CDR3aa: CASSQDRGGQPQHF

abundance: -
j_gene: TRBJ2-7
v_gene: TRBV6-5
d_gene: TRBD1
CDR3nt: TGTGCCACTGGGACAGAGGGTTACGAGCAGTACTTC
CDR3aa: CATGTEGYEQYF

abundance: -
j_gene: TRBJ1-6
v_gene: TRBV7-2
d_gene: -
CDR3nt: TGTGCCAGCAGCCACTCCGATTCACCCCTCCACTTT
CDR3aa: CASSHSDSPLHF

abundance: -
j_gene: TRBJ1-2
v_gene: TRBV5-4
d_gene: -
CDR3nt: TGTGCCAGCCTCGCGGTCCCGGGGGGCTACACCTTC
CDR3aa: CASLAVPGGYTF

abundance: few
j_gene: TRBJ2-7
v_gene: TRBV4-1
d_gene: -
CDR3nt: TGCGCCAGCAGCCGCCTCCTTGGGGATTCCTACGAGCAGTACTTC
CDR3aa: CASSRLLGDSYEQYF

abundance: -
j_gene: TRBJ2-7
v_gene: TRBV7-9
d_gene: -
CDR3nt: TGTGCCAGCAGCCTCCCAGGGGTAGTCGAGCAGTACTTC
CDR3aa: CASSLPGVVEQYF

abundance: -
j_gene: TRBJ2-3
v_gene: TRBV2
d_gene: TRBD1
CDR3nt: TGTGCCAGCAGTGATCGGACAGGGAGGGATACGCAGTATTTT
CDR3aa: CASSDRTGRDTQYF

abundance: -
j_gene: TRBJ1-2
v_gene: TRBV7-2
d_gene: TRBD1
CDR3nt: TGTGCCAGCAGCCGACAGGGGGCTCATGGCTACACCTTC
CDR3aa: CASSRQGAHGYTF

abundance: few
j_gene: TRBJ1-5
v_gene: TRBV6-1
d_gene: TRBD1
CDR3nt: TGTGCCAGCAGTGAAAACTGGACAGGGATGCAGCCCCAGCATTTT
CDR3aa: CASSENWTGMQPQHF

abundance: few
j_gene: TRBJ1-2
v_gene: TRBV9
d_gene: -
CDR3nt: TGTGCCAGCAACAGAAACCGTGGGGATCAAGCCTATGGCTACACCTTC
CDR3aa: CASNRNRGDQAYGYTF

abundance: -
j_gene: TRBJ2-7
v_gene: TRBV9
d_gene: -
CDR3nt: TGTGCCAGAGGAACTTGGGGACACGGATCCTACGAGCAGTACTTC
CDR3aa: CARGTWGHGSYEQYF

abundance: -
j_gene: TRBJ1-2
v_gene: TRBV9
d_gene: TRBD1
CDR3nt: TGTGCCAGCAGTCCCCAGGACAGGGGGCAATTAGGTGGTGGCTACACCTTC
CDR3aa: CASSPQDRGQLGGGYTF

abundance: -
j_gene: TRBJ2-7
v_gene: TRBV28
d_gene: TRBD1
CDR3nt: TGTGCCAGCGGGTTGGACAGGGGGACCTACGAGCAGTACTTC
CDR3aa: CASGLDRGTYEQYF

abundance: -
j_gene: TRBJ1-1
v_gene: TRBV29-1
d_gene: -
CDR3nt: TGCAGCGTTGAATGGGGGAACACTGAAGCTTTCTTT
CDR3aa: CSVEWGNTEAFF

abundance: -
j_gene: TRBJ1-5
v_gene: TRBV30
d_gene: -
CDR3nt: TGTGCCTGGAGTTCAGGGGACTATAGCAATCAGCCCCAGCATTTT
CDR3aa: CAWSSGDYSNQPQHF

abundance: -
j_gene: TRBJ2-3
v_gene: TRBV10-3
d_gene: TRBD1
CDR3nt: TGTGCCATCTCCAGGACAGGGTTAGATACGCAGTATTTT
CDR3aa: CAISRTGLDTQYF